These 9 T cell receptor beta chains were sequenced from one sample in a study of OX40 agonist ivuxolimab in advanced cancers. Produced via immunoSEQ multiplex PCR; TCRdb's table is partial and in-frame only. The profile shows about 54,000 clones, roughly 90% of them singletons. The material sequenced was CD4+ or CD8+ T cells sorted from blood, taken in a trial of the OX40 agonist ivuxolimab. Receptors were obtained from an adult with an advanced solid tumor such as melanoma, head and neck, liver or kidney cancer.

The rearrangement uses TRBV4-1 and TRBJ2-3; 9 positions agree with TRBD2. Germline CDR1 is MGHRA and CDR2 is YSYEKL. The junction had 4 bases not matched to a gene; V was cut back by 1 base and J by 2 bases. This CDR3 region has 16 residues. DNA of the CDR3: TGCGCCAGCAGCCAAGGGACTAGCGCCTTCACAGATACGCAGTATTTT. Protein sequence: CASSQGTSAFTDTQYF.

This chain uses TRBV27 with TRBJ2-1, with 10 bases fitting TRBD2. The V gene end was trimmed by 0 bases and the J gene end by 4 bases; junction bases not matched to a gene: 3. The CDR3 covers 16 residues. Germline V CDR1 and CDR2: MNHEY, SMNVEV (reference sequence). The CDR3 is CASSLSRTSGYNEQFF. The CDR3 region has the DNA TGTGCCAGCAGTTTATCGAGGACTAGCGGTTACAATGAGCAGTTCTTC.

This chain joins TRBV11-2 and TRBJ2-2; D is unclear. The germline V gene has CDR1 SGHAT and CDR2 FQNNGV. Deletions cut 4 bases from V and 2 bases from J, with 5 bases between. The CDR3 is made up of 13 amino acids. The CDR3 sequence: CASSSENTGELFF. In nucleotides, the CDR3 is TGTGCCAGCAGCTCGGAAAACACCGGGGAGCTGTTTTTT.

The chain joins TRBV29-1 to TRBJ2-7; D not certain. The CDR3 contains 12 residues. Trimming cost V 0 bases and J 4 bases, with 7 bases left between them. Germline V gives CDR1 SQVTM, CDR2 ANQGSEA. CDR3 sequence (DNA): TGCAGCGTTGAAGAATGGGGTTACGAGCAGTACTTC. Its translation: CSVEEWGYEQYF.

The genes are TRBV29-1 and TRBJ1-2; unclear D gene. This CDR3 contains 13 residues. V lost 0 bases and J lost 6, with 11 bases in between. Looked up from germline, CDR1 is SQVTM and CDR2 is ANQGSEA. CDR3 nucleotides: TGCAGCGTTGAAGAAGAAGGAATCGATGGCTACACCTTC. Its protein is CSVEEEGIDGYTF.

Only a few counts were recorded for this clone. The chain links TRBV7-9 to TRBJ2-1; 10 bases are a match to TRBD2. Per germline, CDR1 SEHNR and CDR2 FQNEAQ (reference sequence). J lost 4 bases, V lost 5 bases, and 11 bases had no gene match. This CDR3 region has 17 residues. For the CDR3, the DNA is TGTGCCAGCAGCCCTGGGTCTAGCGGGAGAGGGTACAATGAGCAGTTCTTC. Translation: CASSPGSSGRGYNEQFF. Looking up the rest from reference TRBV7-9 and TRBJ2-1 gives the full variable domain: DTGVSQNPRHKITKRGQNVTFRCDPISEHNRLYWYRQTLGQGPEFLTYFQNEAQLEKSRLLSDRFSAERPKGSFSTLEIQRTEQGDSAMYLCASSPGSSGRGYNEQFFGPGTRLTVL.

This chain joins TRBV4-1 and TRBJ2-1; D is perhaps TRBD1 (6 bases). V lost 0 bases and J lost 5, with 14 bases in between. CDR3 length: 16 residues. Germline V gene data show CDR1 as MGHRA and CDR2 as YSYEKL. CDR3: CASSQDPGAWDNEQFF. In DNA form, the CDR3 reads TGCGCCAGCAGCCAAGATCCAGGGGCGTGGGACAATGAGCAGTTCTTC.

The chain recombines TRBV5-1 with TRBJ2-7, with D possibly TRBD2 on 7 matching bases. V gave up 0 bases and J gave up 3 bases, with 10 bases separating them. This CDR3 comprises 14 residues. The germline gives CDR1 SGHRS, CDR2 YFSETQ. As DNA, the CDR3 is TGCGCCAGCAGCTTGGCCGGGGGGCTCTACGAGCAGTACTTC. It yields the protein CASSLAGGLYEQYF.

This clone came up once. V usage is TRBV6-6 and J usage is TRBJ2-2, with D possibly TRBD1 on 5 matching bases. The CDR3 runs 12 residues. The ends were cut back, 2 bases at V and 7 bases at J, with 5 bases in the middle. Germline CDR1 and CDR2: MNHNY and SVGAGI (reference sequence). This CDR3 is CASSYTGGELFF. As DNA, the CDR3 is TGTGCCAGCAGTTACACAGGCGGGGAGCTGTTTTTT.